This T cell receptor (beta chain) comes out of a study of a mutant IDH1 vaccine in newly diagnosed glioma. A remark on this clone: Its target is not known.

Libraries were prepared by immunoSEQ multiplex PCR; TCRdb keeps only in-frame clonotypes and omits some of them. The data show about 44,000 clones, approximately 90% seen once. The time point is: week 23, last vaccination. In every dose of vaccine, 300 ug of mutant IDH1 20-mer peptide was given alongside topical imiquimod. Sample: PBMCs, taken from a glioma patient whose treatment included an IDH1 peptide vaccine. The TCR comes from a middle-aged man with glioma.

The CDR3 DNA follows: TGTGCCATCAGTGAGATGCTAGCGGGGGAGTACGAGCAGTACTTC. It specifies CAISEMLAGEYEQYF. The chain links TRBV10-3 to TRBJ2-7, with TRBD2 matching 10 bases. J lost 4 bases, V lost 2 bases, and 5 bases had no gene match. CDR1 ENHRY and CDR2 SYGVKD come from the germline V gene. This CDR3 has 15 amino acids.